This T cell receptor (beta chain) was identified in a study of T-cell memory formation after mild COVID-19. The wider study: Across donors, TCR clusters were largely donor specific.

This clonotype was detected only a few times. Its specificity is unknown. TCRdb re-analysed the 5' RACE reads in MiXCR, keeping a single row per CDR3 protein. The sample lists about 430,000 distinct CDR3 sequences; 20% to 25% were seen once. From germline, CDR1 is SGHRS and CDR2 YFSETQ. The CDR3 covers 16 residues. V gave up 4 bases and J gave up 0 bases, with 14 bases separating them. Study results and limitations: CD4+ bias marked clones expanding day 15 to 37, unlike balanced contracting clones. Pre-infection memory showed some responding clones, and this suggested that cross-reactive memory joined. The study found contracting CD4+ clones mainly in CM and EM and contracting CD8+ clones in EMRA.

This chain joins TRBV5-1 and TRBJ1-3; no reliable D call. Sequencing was performed on PBMCs or a T cell subset sorted from them (not recorded which). The origin of this receptor is an adult woman who had mild COVID-19 (a few samples of this study predate the infection). Cell type and time point are not known. CDR3 sequence (DNA): TGCGCCAGCAGCACCTATGGACGGAGCTCTGGAAACACCATATATTTT. Protein product: CASSTYGRSSGNTIYF.